Presented here are 20 T cell receptor beta chains from one specimen sequenced in a study of blood T cells in healthy people across ages. PCR was performed a second time for about 7 to 12 cycles using a sample-barcoded 5' primer and a J-beta primer mix. TCRdb re-called the 5' RACE reads through MiXCR, storing one row per CDR3 protein. The sample holds 500,000 to 550,000 distinct CDR3 sequences; under 30% are singletons and the top ten take less than 9%. The same sample was also used in a study of T cells of mothers and their children.

The sequenced material came from blood. These receptors came from a boy aged 5-17 years in good health.

This clonotype was seen repeatedly, ten times or more. The chain is built from TRBV12-3 or TRBV12-4 and TRBJ1-4; unclear D gene. Trimming removed 6 bases at V and 5 bases at J, with 10 bases between. The CDR3 spans 13 residues. The CDR3 here is CASSIEVNEKLFF. Written as DNA, the CDR3 is TGTGCCAGCAGCATCGAGGTGAATGAAAAACTGTTTTTT.

In regard to this clonotype: A much larger clone lies a single base off, so this may be a read error. The chain has TRBV5-1 and TRBJ2-7; D not resolved. Germline loops: CDR1 SGHRS, CDR2 YFSETQ. CDR3 length: 12 amino acids. The CDR3 reads CASSAGSCEQYF. CDR3 coding DNA: TGCGCCAGCAGCGCCGGCTCCTGCGAGCAGTACTTC.

The V call is TRBV5-5, the J call TRBJ2-5, with unresolved D. V lost 5 bases and J lost 2, with 10 bases in between. The CDR3 runs to 13 residues. Per germline, CDR1 SGHKS and CDR2 YYEKEE (reference sequence). The CDR3 DNA sequence: TGTGCCAGCAGTAGCCTCTTTCAAGAGACCCAGTACTTC. Translated: CASSSLFQETQYF.

This chain uses TRBV7-9 with TRBJ2-1; D call uncertain. The V gene lost 4 bases and the J gene lost 0 bases, with 7 bases spanning the gap. The CDR3 runs to 14 residues. Germline V gives CDR1 SEHNR, CDR2 FQNEAQ (reference sequence). The CDR3 DNA reads TGTGCCAGCAGCTCCGACACCTCCTACAATGAGCAGTTCTTC. It is translated as CASSSDTSYNEQFF.

This clonotype occurred a few times. This chain connects TRBV20-1 to TRBJ2-3; either TRBD1 or TRBD2 may fit D (6 bases each). V lost 7 bases to trimming and J lost 2 bases, with 13 bases between them. Germline CDR1 DFQATT, CDR2 SNEGSKA (reference sequence). The CDR3 sequence is 13 residues long. This CDR3 is CSGRGAITDTQYF. The CDR3 region has the DNA TGCAGTGGAAGGGGGGCGATCACAGATACGCAGTATTTT.

This clonotype was found a few times. The rearrangement joins TRBV20-1 to TRBJ1-5; D remains ambiguous. The germline V gene has CDR1 DFQATT and CDR2 SNEGSKA (reference sequence). The CDR3 sequence is 14 residues long. V was shortened by 3 bases and J by 6 bases, with 15 bases between the two germline ends. The CDR3 sequence: CSARGSLWSQPQHF. CDR3 DNA sequence: TGCAGTGCTAGGGGATCACTTTGGAGTCAGCCCCAGCATTTT.

This sequence joins TRBV20-1 and TRBJ2-7; TRBD2 agrees at 12 bases. The CDR3 is 13 amino acids. Germline lookup yields CDR1 DFQATT and CDR2 SNEGSKA (reference sequence). Trimming took 7 bases from V and 6 from J; bases not matched to a gene: 7. The CDR3 DNA sequence: TGCAGTGGACTAGCGGGAGCCAACAGCGAGCAGTACTTC. Amino acids: CSGLAGANSEQYF.

The table lists this clonotype with a few counts. This chain links TRBV4-3 with TRBJ2-3; TRBD1 matches at 8 bases. Germline CDR1 LGHNA, CDR2 YSLEER. J was trimmed by 4 bases and V by 6 bases; bases with no gene match: 9. The CDR3 extends over 15 amino acids. CDR3 region: CASRHLDRASDTQYF. The CDR3 coding sequence is TGCGCCAGCAGGCACCTGGACAGGGCGTCAGATACGCAGTATTTT.

The rearrangement links TRBV20-1 to TRBJ2-5; possible D gene TRBD2, 6 bases. V was cut by 3 bases and J by 5 bases, with 10 bases left in between. Germline assignment: CDR1 DFQATT and CDR2 SNEGSKA (reference sequence). The CDR3 sequence is 12 residues long. The CDR3 protein is CSARGGMETQYF. CDR3 DNA: TGCAGTGCTAGGGGAGGAATGGAGACCCAGTACTTC.

The V gene is TRBV28, the J gene TRBJ2-5, with D tentatively TRBD1 (5 bases). V was shortened by 3 bases and J by 5 bases, with 13 bases between the two germline ends. CDR3 length: 14 amino acids. Per the germline V gene, CDR1 is MDHEN and CDR2 is SYDVKM. In DNA form, the CDR3 reads TGTGCCAGCAGTTTCGTCAGGGCCCGGGAGACCCAGTACTTC. Protein product: CASSFVRARETQYF.

The chain is built from TRBV7-9 and TRBJ2-6; maybe TRBD2 (5 bases). V lost 4 bases to trimming and J lost 0 bases, with 13 bases between them. The germline V gene encodes CDR1 SEHNR and CDR2 FQNEAQ (reference sequence). The CDR3 consists of 17 residues. The CDR3 loop reads CASSWAEEDSGANVLTF. The CDR3 nucleotides are TGTGCCAGCAGCTGGGCAGAGGAGGACTCTGGGGCCAACGTCCTGACTTTC.

The chain uses TRBV20-1 and TRBJ2-5, with a possible D match to TRBD2 (5 bases). TRBJ2-7 matches the DNA end more closely, so the J call is doubtful. Germline-derived CDR1 and CDR2 are DFQATT and SNEGSKA (reference sequence). The CDR3 is 13 amino acids. The CDR3 sequence is CSALKDWSYEQYF. The CDR3 nucleotides are TGCAGTGCTTTAAAGGACTGGTCCTACGAGCAGTACTTC.

This clonotype was detected a few times. As DNA, the CDR3 is TGTGCCACCAGTGCTTCATCCGGGGGGCTCCCGGGGACCCAGTACTTC. Its protein product is CATSASSGGLPGTQYF. V usage is TRBV24-1 and J usage is TRBJ2-5, with D possibly TRBD2 on 7 matching bases. Germline CDR1 KGHDR, CDR2 SFDVKD. The CDR3 sequence is 16 residues long. V lost 5 bases to trimming and J lost 7 bases, with 22 bases between them.

The chain carries TRBV3-1 and TRBJ2-1, with TRBD2 matching 11 bases. The J call may be wrong; the DNA end is better matched by TRBJ2-7. The CDR3 runs to 17 residues. Per germline, CDR1 LGHDT and CDR2 YNNKEL (reference sequence). The CDR3, as DNA: TGTGCCAGCAGCCAAGATCGCCCTAGCGGGGGGTCTTACGAGCAGTACTTC. Translation gives CASSQDRPSGGSYEQYF.

The rearrangement joins TRBV4-1 to TRBJ2-7; no firm D call. Between the trimmed V and J ends, which lost 2 bases and 7 bases, there was a span of 15 bases. This CDR3 contains 14 residues. The V gene's germline CDR1 is MGHRA and CDR2 YSYEKL. The CDR3 region is CASSQTWQAEEQYF. For the CDR3, the DNA is TGCGCCAGCAGCCAAACTTGGCAGGCTGAGGAGCAGTACTTC.

The chain uses TRBV6-2 or TRBV6-3 and TRBJ2-7, with 10 positions matching TRBD2. The CDR3 totals 15 residues. Germline CDR1 MNHEY, CDR2 SVGEGT. J was trimmed by 3 bases and V by 5 bases; bases with no gene match: 7. The CDR3 nucleotides are TGTGCCAGCAGTCGTCTAGCGGGAGCTGGCTACGAGCAGTACTTC. Translated, it gives CASSRLAGAGYEQYF.

Points on this clonotype: At one end the junction does not follow the germline gene, possibly because of a read error. This chain connects TRBV20-1 to TRBJ1-5; D gene ambiguous. Germline V gene data show CDR1 as DFQATT and CDR2 as SNEGSKA (reference sequence). The CDR3 extends over 13 amino acids. DNA for the CDR3: TGCAGTGCCTTCGACCGAGGCAATCAGCCCCGGCATTTT. It encodes CSAFDRGNQPRHF.

This clonotype was seen a handful of times. The chain has TRBV5-4 and TRBJ2-1, with no clear D. V was shortened by 3 bases and J by 4 bases, with 8 bases between the two germline ends. The CDR3 totals 13 residues. Germline V CDR1 and CDR2: SGHNT, YYREEE (reference sequence). This chain's CDR3 is CASSSAAYNEQFF. CDR3 bases: TGTGCCAGCAGCTCGGCAGCTTACAATGAGCAGTTCTTC.

This chain joins TRBV28 and TRBJ2-7; no clear D. The CDR3 consists of 14 residues. CDR1 is MDHEN and CDR2 is SYDVKM in the germline V gene. The V gene lost 7 bases and the J gene lost 6 bases, with 19 bases spanning the gap. The CDR3 DNA follows: TGTGCCAGCAACCCTCCCCTAGAACCCTCCGAGCAGTACTTC. As protein: CASNPPLEPSEQYF. The whole variable domain, remainder taken from reference TRBV28 and TRBJ2-7, is DVKVTQSSRYLVKRTGEKVFLECVQDMDHENMFWYRQDPGLGLRLIYFSYDVKMKEKGDIPEGYSVSREKKERFSLILESASTNQTSMYLCASNPPLEPSEQYFGPGTRLTVT.

The chain joins TRBV7-9 to TRBJ2-1; 10 positions match TRBD2. The CDR3 extends over 15 amino acids. V was clipped by 2 bases and J by 10 bases; unmatched bases: 8. Germline V gene sequence: CDR1 SEHNR, CDR2 FQNEAQ (reference sequence). CDR3 protein: CASSLSLAGVGEQFF. CDR3 nucleotides: TGTGCCAGCAGCTTATCGCTAGCGGGAGTGGGAGAGCAGTTCTTC.